This T cell receptor (beta chain) was recovered during a study of T cells in tuberculosis. General observations from the study: A GMM-specific repertoire classifier reached 75% to 90% accuracy, AUROC approximately 0.9.

As to this clone: Its antigen is not identified.

J was trimmed by 8 bases and V by 2 bases; bases with no gene match: 9. The germline gives CDR1 LGHNA, CDR2 YNFKEQ. This CDR3 comprises 15 residues. Sequencing was performed with immunoSEQ multiplex PCR; in TCRdb, only in-frame clones are kept and a portion is missing. The profile shows tens of thousands of clones, less than 95% of them singletons. What was sequenced was PBMCs. V gene TRBV4-2 combines with J gene TRBJ2-4, with TRBD2 matching over 7 bases. This TCR came from a donor aged 10 to 29 with latent tuberculosis or without tuberculosis infection. Some clones in this sample may be carry-over from other donors' samples. CDR3 sequence: CASSQPGLGEDIQYF. CDR3 sequence (DNA): TGTGCCAGCAGCCAACCCGGACTAGGAGAGGACATTCAGTACTTC.